This T cell receptor beta chain was sequenced in a study of T cells in Graves' hyperthyroidism and ophthalmopathy. This clonotype has a handful of counts. The antigen remains unidentified. Study-wide points: Ophthalmopathy could be told apart from stable hyperthyroidism with a 13 V-J model. The model made its ophthalmopathy prediction, and onset followed a median approximately 6 months later. Also found in blood were most expanded thyroid clonotypes above 0.001.

RNA transcripts yielded amplified TCR beta CDR3 regions. Initially, a first-round RT-PCR of the TCR CDR3 employed the HTBI primer set. TCRdb fed the multiplex PCR reads into MiXCR, producing one record per CDR3 protein. The table includes about 640,000 distinct CDR3 sequences, roughly 46% detected once. Orbital computed tomography, thyroid ultrasound, serum thyroxine and TRAb, and clinical symptoms together informed the diagnoses. Sequences were obtained from peripheral blood or thyroid tissue (not recorded which). The clonotype originates from an adult man with Graves' disease, either hyperthyroidism or ophthalmopathy (not recorded which).

CDR3 DNA: TGCGCCAGCAGCGTGGGGGACAGTTTGCCTAATGAAAAACTGTTTTTT. Protein product: CASSVGDSLPNEKLFF. The chain couples TRBV5-1 to TRBJ1-4, with 7 bases fitting TRBD1. V was pared by 4 bases and J by 3 bases, with 9 bases of the junction left unmatched. This CDR3 comprises 16 residues. The germline V gene encodes CDR1 SGHRS and CDR2 YFSETQ.